This entry describes one T cell receptor beta chain. What it binds is unknown. Participants had chemo-refractory metastatic non-small-cell lung cancer and were treated with focal radiation plus ipilimumab CTLA-4 blockade. The CDR3 totals 18 residues. The trim removed 3 bases at V and 0 bases at J, leaving 10 bases unmatched. Germline lookup yields CDR1 PRHDT and CDR2 FYEKMQ (reference sequence). Clones were read by immunoSEQ multiplex PCR, and TCRdb kept only the in-frame ones, dropping some. The sample has tens of thousands of clones; 73% are singletons. These data originate in a study of radiotherapy plus CTLA-4 blockade in lung cancer. Findings of the study overall: Clones derived from tumor TCRs expanded in blood after radiotherapy plus ipilimumab. Increased serum interferon-beta after radiation also reportedly predicted response strongly.

This chain uses TRBV13 with TRBJ2-3, with 9 nucleotides matching TRBD2. The source of this sequence is a human donor with non-small cell lung cancer who had a complete response to radiotherapy plus ipilimumab. Specimen: peripheral blood, collected from a patient treated with radiotherapy plus ipilimumab. As DNA, the CDR3 is TGTGCCAGCAGCTTTGACTTCCGCGGGAGGGCTAGCACAGATACGCAGTATTTT. It specifies CASSFDFRGRASTDTQYF.